This T cell receptor beta chain was identified in a study of PD-1 blockade in classical Hodgkin lymphoma. Specified time point: cycle 4 day 1 (C4D1), after 6 weeks of nivolumab. Brentuximab vedotin exposure varied among the patients, all of whom had relapsed after autologous stem cell transplantation. Purified CD4+ T cells were obtained from thawed PBMCs through magnetic negative selection. Generated by immunoSEQ multiplex PCR, the TCRdb table keeps only in-frame clones and is missing some. The sample lists roughly 29,000 clones, approximately 85% occurring once. Germline CDR1 reads SGHRS; CDR2 reads YFSETQ. The V gene lost 1 base and the J gene lost 8 bases, with 7 bases spanning the gap. This CDR3 spans 12 amino acids.

The rearrangement uses TRBV5-1 and TRBJ2-1; D not resolved. The receptor's source is a human donor with classical Hodgkin lymphoma. The sample consisted of CD4+ T cells from blood, taken before the fourth cycle of nivolumab. This CDR3 is CASSLLLDEQFF. The CDR3 nucleotides read TGCGCCAGCAGCTTGCTGTTGGATGAGCAGTTCTTC. The full variable domain, in which reference TRBV5-1 and TRBJ2-1 provide the parts outside the CDR3, is KAGVTQTPRYLIKTRGQQVTLSCSPISGHRSVSWYQQTPGQGLQFLFEYFSETQRNKGNFPGRFSGRQFSNSRSEMNVSTLELGDSALYLCASSLLLDEQFFGPGTRLTVL.